Reported below is one T cell receptor (beta chain). Its antigen is undetermined. The sample originates from a study of a mutant IDH1 vaccine in newly diagnosed glioma. As for the study in general: Standard pretreatment was either radiotherapy, temozolomide, or, for most, radiochemotherapy with temozolomide. V12 corresponded to week 35 and V13 to week 47. Study-wide points: Apparently unrelated to pseudoprogression were changes in the top peripheral T cell clonotypes. Most patients, approximately 92%, showed vaccine-induced immune responses.

The CDR3 consists of 14 residues. CDR1 is LNHDA, CDR2 SQIVND, per germline (reference sequence). V was clipped by 3 bases and J by 2 bases, with 11 bases between them. Time point indicated: week 47, end of study. Doses comprised 300 ug of mutant IDH1 20-mer peptide each, plus topical imiquimod. Here immunoSEQ multiplex PCR was the method, and the copy in TCRdb shows in-frame clones only, minus some. Among about 56,000 clones listed, around four fifths were seen once. This TCR was recovered from a woman aged 45 to 65 with glioma. V gene TRBV19 combines with J gene TRBJ2-7, with D unresolved. The sample here was PBMCs, taken from a glioma patient whose treatment included an IDH1 peptide vaccine. The CDR3 reads CASSMAGNPYEQYF. CDR3 nucleotide sequence: TGTGCCAGTAGTATGGCTGGGAACCCCTACGAGCAGTACTTC.